These T cell receptor beta chains were read from a single sample in a study of cytomegalovirus exposure and HLA in healthy donors. Profiling relied on immunoSEQ multiplex PCR, and the TCRdb table lists in-frame clones only, not all of them. Counted here are about 110,000 clones, around 95% occurring once; the ten biggest clones make up 0.67%. The sample was PBMCs. These TCRs come from a woman between 18 and 30 years old in good health and CMV-seronegative. Each CDR3 is given with its conserved first and last residue. Fields, in order: D gene, clone size, V gene, J gene, CDR3 DNA, CDR3 protein. The D gene is left open where the match is weak. Only some rows state a clone size, as once, few, many or a class for expanded clones.

D: TRBD2; size: -; V: TRBV9; J: TRBJ2-1; DNA: TGTGCCAGCAGCGTAACCGAGTTGCGCGGGACTAGGGCTTACAATGAGCAGTTCTTC; CDR3: CASSVTELRGTRAYNEQFF
D: TRBD1; size: -; V: TRBV6-6; J: TRBJ2-7; DNA: TGTGCCAGCAGTCCCGGGACAGCCTACGAGCAGTACTTC; CDR3: CASSPGTAYEQYF
D: TRBD2; size: -; V: TRBV5-4; J: TRBJ2-3; DNA: TGTGCCAGCAGCTTGAGTAGCGGGGGGGCCATAGATACGCAGTATTTT; CDR3: CASSLSSGGAIDTQYF
D: -; size: once; V: TRBV28; J: TRBJ1-5; DNA: TGTGCCAGCAGTTTAGAGCAGCCCCAGCATTTT; CDR3: CASSLEQPQHF
D: -; size: -; V: TRBV28; J: TRBJ1-2; DNA: TGTGCCAGCGGGGGGAGGATGAGGGGCTACACCTTC; CDR3: CASGGRMRGYTF
D: -; size: once; V: TRBV27; J: TRBJ2-7; DNA: TGTGCCAGCAGTTATTTTGGACTCTCGAGTGTCGGGGACGAGCAGTACTTC; CDR3: CASSYFGLSSVGDEQYF
D: -; size: -; V: TRBV28; J: TRBJ2-1; DNA: TGTGCCAGCAGTTTATTCCCAGGGGAGCAGTTCTTC; CDR3: CASSLFPGEQFF
D: -; size: -; V: TRBV5-6; J: TRBJ2-3; DNA: TGTGCCAGCAGCTCCACAGGAGGACAGTTGCCCACAGATACGCAGTATTTT; CDR3: CASSSTGGQLPTDTQYF
D: -; size: -; V: TRBV14; J: TRBJ1-2; DNA: TGTGCCAGCAGCCAAGGTGCACGGGGCTATGGCTACACCTTC; CDR3: CASSQGARGYGYTF
D: TRBD1; size: -; V: TRBV7-9; J: TRBJ2-1; DNA: TGTGCCAGCAGCTTAGATCCGGGACAGGGATCAGATGAGCAGTTCTTC; CDR3: CASSLDPGQGSDEQFF
D: -; size: -; V: TRBV27; J: TRBJ2-7; DNA: TGTGCCAGCAGTTTATCGGCCTGGGGCAGCTACGAGCAGTACTTC; CDR3: CASSLSAWGSYEQYF
D: -; size: -; V: TRBV19; J: TRBJ1-2; DNA: TGTGCCAGTAGTGCAACAGCCAGCCTCCTGGGCTATGGCTACACCTTC; CDR3: CASSATASLLGYGYTF
D: -; size: -; V: TRBV6-1; J: TRBJ1-2; DNA: TGTGCCAGCAGTGAAACCGCGGCTGGCTACACCTTC; CDR3: CASSETAAGYTF
D: -; size: -; V: TRBV11-2; J: TRBJ1-2; DNA: TGTGCCAGCAGCTTAGGGGCCGGGACACCCCTTTTC; CDR3: CASSLGAGTPLF
D: TRBD1; size: -; V: TRBV5-6; J: TRBJ2-2; DNA: TGTGCCAGCAGCGTACAGGGGGCCAAGAACACCGGGGAGCTGTTTTTT; CDR3: CASSVQGAKNTGELFF
D: TRBD2; size: -; V: TRBV5-1; J: TRBJ2-7; DNA: TGCGCCAGCAGCTCCCCCACCGGGGGAGGGACTAACCCCGACGAGCAGTACTTC; CDR3: CASSSPTGGGTNPDEQYF
D: TRBD1; size: once; V: TRBV7-9; J: TRBJ2-1; DNA: TGTGCCAGCAGCTTAGGACAGGGCTCCTACAATGAGCAGTTCTTC; CDR3: CASSLGQGSYNEQFF
D: -; size: -; V: TRBV19; J: TRBJ1-5; DNA: TGTGCCAGTCAAGTTGGGCCAGATTATCAGCCCCAGCATTTT; CDR3: CASQVGPDYQPQHF
D: -; size: -; V: TRBV7-8; J: TRBJ1-5; DNA: TGTGCCAGCAGCTTAGATCTTACTGAGGGCGTGGGATGGCCCCAGCATTTT; CDR3: CASSLDLTEGVGWPQHF
D: TRBD1; size: -; V: TRBV5-6; J: TRBJ1-4; DNA: TGTGCCAGCAGCTCCGGACAGGTTAATGAAAAACTGTTTTTT; CDR3: CASSSGQVNEKLFF
D: TRBD2; size: -; V: TRBV27; J: TRBJ2-1; DNA: TGTGCCAGCAGTGAGACGGCAGGACTAGCGGCTCATATCCACAATGAGCAGTTCTTC; CDR3: CASSETAGLAAHIHNEQFF
D: TRBD2; size: -; V: TRBV6-4; J: TRBJ2-2; DNA: TGTGCCAGCAGTCTCCATTTCGGCGGGGGTACCGGGGAGCTGTTTTTT; CDR3: CASSLHFGGGTGELFF
D: TRBD1; size: -; V: TRBV6-1; J: TRBJ1-4; DNA: TGTGCCAGCAGGATGGGACAGTTAAATGAAAAACTGTTTTTT; CDR3: CASRMGQLNEKLFF
D: -; size: -; V: TRBV4-1; J: TRBJ2-7; DNA: TGCGCCAGCAGCCAATTCGGCACAGTCTACGAGCAGTACTTC; CDR3: CASSQFGTVYEQYF
D: -; size: -; V: TRBV28; J: TRBJ1-1; DNA: TGTGCCAGCAGTAAAACAGGGTCGGGGACTGAAGCTTTCTTT; CDR3: CASSKTGSGTEAFF
D: TRBD1; size: -; V: TRBV9; J: TRBJ1-4; DNA: TGTGCCAGCAGCGAAGGGCAGGGGGATGAAAAACTGTTTTTT; CDR3: CASSEGQGDEKLFF
D: -; size: -; V: TRBV7-2; J: TRBJ1-5; DNA: TGTGCCAGCAGCTTTGGGCGCAGCAATCAGCCCCAGCATTTT; CDR3: CASSFGRSNQPQHF
D: TRBD1; size: -; V: TRBV15; J: TRBJ2-7; DNA: TGTGCCACCAGCGAGGGACAGATCGGCTACGAGCAGTACTTC; CDR3: CATSEGQIGYEQYF
D: -; size: -; V: TRBV6-6; J: TRBJ1-2; DNA: TGTGCCAGCAGTGCCCCCGAGATGCGGGGTAACTATGGCTACACCTTC; CDR3: CASSAPEMRGNYGYTF
D: -; size: once; V: TRBV19; J: TRBJ2-1; DNA: TGTGCCAGTAGTCCTACCGCATCCTATCGGAGCTACAATGAGCAGTTCTTC; CDR3: CASSPTASYRSYNEQFF
D: TRBD2; size: -; V: TRBV9; J: TRBJ2-1; DNA: TGTGCCAGCACGCCCTTGGCGGGGGGGCAGAATGAGCAGTTCTTC; CDR3: CASTPLAGGQNEQFF
D: -; size: -; V: TRBV28; J: TRBJ1-1; DNA: TGTGCCAGCAGTTTAGGGGAAGTCGGGAGAAGGGCTTTCTTT; CDR3: CASSLGEVGRRAFF
D: TRBD1; size: -; V: TRBV28; J: TRBJ2-1; DNA: TGTGCCACCCGGGACAGGGCGTACAATGAGCAGTTCTTC; CDR3: CATRDRAYNEQFF
D: TRBD2; size: -; V: TRBV18; J: TRBJ2-1; DNA: TGTGCCAGCTCACCACGGCCTAGCGGGGGGGTGAGCTCCTACAATGAGCAGTTCTTC; CDR3: CASSPRPSGGVSSYNEQFF
D: TRBD1; size: -; V: TRBV7-2; J: TRBJ1-5; DNA: TGTGCCAGCAAGGGGGACAGGGGTAGCAATCAGCCCCAGCATTTT; CDR3: CASKGDRGSNQPQHF
D: -; size: -; V: TRBV4-1; J: TRBJ1-1; DNA: TGCGCCAGCAGCCAAGATCCCACCGGGACACTTAGTCGGAACACTGAAGCTTTCTTT; CDR3: CASSQDPTGTLSRNTEAFF
D: -; size: -; V: TRBV7-9; J: TRBJ2-5; DNA: TGTGCCAGCAGCTTAGGAAATAGACAGGTTAAAGAGACCCAGTACTTC; CDR3: CASSLGNRQVKETQYF
D: TRBD1; size: once; V: TRBV11-2; J: TRBJ1-1; DNA: TGTGCCAGCAGCTCGCCCGGACGACAGGGCACCATCACTGAAGCTTTCTTT; CDR3: CASSSPGRQGTITEAFF